This T cell receptor (beta chain) was sequenced during a study of blood T cell repertoires in COVID-19. This clone has more than one count but fewer than ten. Original analysis: Quantification of nucleated cells was approximated via reference gene primer amplification. Here immunoSEQ multiplex PCR was the method, and the copy in TCRdb shows in-frame clones only, minus some. V and J calls and clone size are those listed in that table; D and trimming were worked out from the DNA. Of 90,000 to 120,000 clones in the sample, about 85% are singletons; the top ten hold approximately 4%. This CDR3 contains 12 residues. Germline values: CDR1 MNHEY, CDR2 SVGEGT. J lost 5 bases, V lost 4 bases, and 0 bases had no gene match.

This sequence joins TRBV6-2 or TRBV6-3 and TRBJ2-3; 7 nucleotides line up with TRBD2. The sequenced sample consisted of peripheral blood. This clonotype originated in a woman between 65 and 79 years old with acute or convalescent COVID-19. CDR3 nucleotide sequence: TGTGCCAGCAGTTTAGCGGGAGATACGCAGTATTTT. As protein: CASSLAGDTQYF.